This T cell receptor (beta chain) was sequenced during a study of long-term antiretroviral therapy in people with HIV. The CDR3 has 13 amino acids. Germline V gene data show CDR1 as GTSNPN and CDR2 as SVGIG (reference sequence). V shed 0 bases and J shed 7 bases, with 10 bases lying between them. Researchers ran immunoSEQ v3.0 at survey level. Sequencing of each sample targeted about 35,000-50,000 T-cell genomes. TCRdb keeps only in-frame clones here, not all; method: immunoSEQ multiplex PCR. The data hold some 31,000 clones, with around 95% observed a single time. General observations from the study: Blood was collected between the mid-2000s and the late 2010s, possibly under older ART regimens. HIV repertoire CDR3 lengths ranged less widely than those of controls. ART preceded a rise in diversity that nonetheless stayed lower than in transplant donor controls.

About this clone itself: The antigen is unknown.

Sample: unsorted PBMCs, taken 5.3 years after starting antiretroviral therapy. The receptor was derived from a man aged 30 to 45 with HIV. The chain combines TRBV30 with TRBJ1-5; D ambiguous. The CDR3 loop reads CAWSVFRNQPQHF. CDR3 DNA sequence: TGTGCCTGGAGTGTATTCAGGAACCAGCCCCAGCATTTT.